The present T cell receptor beta chain was sequenced within a study of blood T cell repertoires in COVID-19. Study-wide context: Donors in the United States, Italy and Spain gave samples during acute or convalescent COVID-19. Sample material is recorded as cDNA or gDNA derived from T cells, B-cell-depleted T cells, or PBMCs.

Trimming removed 3 bases from V and 5 bases from J, with 10 bases in between. The CDR3 is made up of 13 amino acids. Germline V gene data show CDR1 as SEHNR and CDR2 as FQNEAQ (reference sequence). In the original analysis: Using reference gene primer amplification, nucleated cell counts were estimated. The method was immunoSEQ multiplex PCR; TCRdb's version includes in-frame clones alone and lacks a portion of them. That table is the source of V, J and clone size, and D and trimming were worked out from the DNA. The sample contains about 230,000 clones, around four fifths of which appear only once. The chain couples TRBV7-9 to TRBJ1-1, with D tentatively TRBD1 (6 bases). This receptor was identified in a woman between 65 and 79 years old with active or convalescent COVID-19. Sequenced sample: peripheral blood. CDR3 sequence reads: CASSFNRVTEAFF. CDR3 DNA: TGTGCCAGCAGCTTTAACAGGGTGACTGAAGCTTTCTTT.